These 19 T cell receptor beta chains were all obtained from the same sample, sequenced in a study of T cell repertoires in cytomegalovirus infection. Antigen specificity for these receptors is unknown. One entry per CDR3 protein results from TCRdb running MiXCR on the reads. Of about 890,000 distinct CDR3 sequences in the sample, roughly 30% are singletons; the top ten hold over 13%. The sequencing used cultured CD8+ T cells from PBMCs, collected from culture after CMV antigen stimulation. These receptors were collected from a human donor in good health (CMV status not recorded). Some clones in this sample may be carry-over from other donors' samples.

This clonotype occurred a few times. This sequence joins TRBV12-3 or TRBV12-4 and TRBJ2-2; D is possibly TRBD2 (5 bases). The CDR3 contains 16 residues. With 1 base removed from V and 4 bases from J, the gap between germline ends came to 13 bases. CDR3 amino acids: CASSLGEGLGTGELFF. DNA of the CDR3: TGTGCCAGCAGTTTAGGCGAGGGTTTAGGCACCGGGGAGCTGTTTTTT.

This clonotype has at least ten counts. The chain couples TRBV7-6 to TRBJ2-5; D is unresolved. V was clipped by 5 bases and J by 0 bases, with 10 bases between them. Germline V gene lookup returns CDR1 SGHVS and CDR2 FNYEAQ. This CDR3 region has 14 residues. The CDR3 DNA reads as TGTGCCAGCAGCCCACCCCTTTACCAAGAGACCCAGTACTTC. Translating it yields CASSPPLYQETQYF. The full variable domain, its missing parts supplied by reference TRBV7-6 and TRBJ2-5, is GAGVSQSPRYKVTKRGQDVALRCDPISGHVSLYWYRQALGQGPEFLTYFNYEAQQDKSGLPNDRFSAERPEGSISTLTIQRTEQRDSAMYRCASSPPLYQETQYFGPGTRLLVL.

CDR3 DNA sequence: TGTGCCAGCATGGAGGGGGACACTGAAGCTTTCTTT. It translates to CASMEGDTEAFF. This sequence joins TRBV2 and TRBJ1-1, with D maybe TRBD1 (6 bases). V lost 7 bases and J lost 3, with 9 bases in between. Germline CDR1 SNHLY, CDR2 FYNNEI. The CDR3 extends over 12 amino acids.

The V gene is TRBV19, the J gene TRBJ2-7, with 8 bases fitting TRBD1. The germline CDR1 and CDR2 sequences are LNHDA and SQIVND (reference sequence). The ends lost 3 bases at V and 5 bases at J; junction bases unmatched: 6. The CDR3 has 14 amino acids. The CDR3 DNA sequence: TGTGCCAGTAGTATCCAGGGACAGGTGGACGAGCAGTACTTC. This sequence encodes CASSIQGQVDEQYF.

The chain is built from TRBV2 and TRBJ1-5; D is possibly TRBD1 (5 bases). Germline V gene lookup returns CDR1 SNHLY and CDR2 FYNNEI. This CDR3 is 12 amino acids long. V was trimmed by 4 bases and J by 16 bases, leaving 17 bases between them. The CDR3 here is CASSGEQAQIHF. The DNA for the CDR3 is TGTGCCAGCAGTGGGGAACAGGCACAAATTCATTTT.

The chain links TRBV7-2 to TRBJ2-1, with 12 nucleotides matching TRBD2. Germline loops: CDR1 SGHTA, CDR2 FQGNSA. Losses at the gene ends were 1 base for V and 4 bases for J; bases not matched to a gene: 8. This CDR3 has 18 amino acids. CDR3 DNA sequence: TGTGCCAGCAGCTTAGGCCGAGGACTAGCGGGGACTTACAATGAGCAGTTCTTC. Translation gives CASSLGRGLAGTYNEQFF. Filled out from reference TRBV7-2 and TRBJ2-1, the complete variable domain reads GAGVSQSPSNKVTEKGKDVELRCDPISGHTALYWYRQSLGQGLEFLIYFQGNSAPDKSGLPSDRFSAERTGGSVSTLTIQRTQQEDSAVYLCASSLGRGLAGTYNEQFFGPGTRLTVL.

This clonotype was seen more than once but under ten times. The rearrangement links TRBV4-2 to TRBJ1-4; 7 bases align to TRBD1. V was pared by 6 bases and J by 4 bases, with 11 bases of the junction left unmatched. From germline, CDR1 is LGHNA and CDR2 YNFKEQ. The CDR3 runs 16 residues. The CDR3 loop is CASSPPTGTVNEKLFF. The CDR3 DNA follows: TGTGCCAGCAGTCCTCCGACCGGGACAGTTAATGAAAAACTGTTTTTT.

A note on this clonotype: Just one base apart from a much larger clone, this may be a read error. The V call is TRBV7-6, the J call TRBJ2-1; D is ambiguous. This CDR3 spans 14 amino acids. V was shortened by 3 bases and J by 3 bases, with 9 bases between the two germline ends. The germline V gene encodes CDR1 SGHVS and CDR2 FNYEAQ. The CDR3 bases are TGTGCCAGCAGCTTGGAACCTATCTACAATGAGCAGTTCTTC. Its translation is CASSLEPIYNEQFF.

The chain has TRBV27 and TRBJ2-1; no clear D. Germline-derived CDR1 and CDR2 are MNHEY and SMNVEV (reference sequence). Trimming took 3 bases from V and 8 from J, leaving 11 bases between them. The CDR3 is 13 residues long. In DNA form, the CDR3 reads TGTGCCAGCAGTTTGACGGTCTGGCATGAGCAGTTCTTC. Encoded protein: CASSLTVWHEQFF.

This chain uses TRBV2 with TRBJ1-1, with 7 bases fitting TRBD1. V lost 6 bases to trimming and J lost 0 bases; unmatched junction nucleotides: 7. The CDR3 runs 15 residues. The germline CDR1 and CDR2 sequences are SNHLY and FYNNEI. CDR3 amino acids: CASSDTGTVNTEAFF. In DNA form, the CDR3 reads TGTGCCAGCAGCGACACCGGGACAGTGAACACTGAAGCTTTCTTT.

The chain joins TRBV7-9 to TRBJ1-4, with D possibly being TRBD1 (6 bases). The germline V gene encodes CDR1 SEHNR and CDR2 FQNEAQ (reference sequence). There are 16 residues in the CDR3. Trimming removed 1 base from V and 3 bases from J, with 12 bases in between. CDR3 coding DNA: TGTGCCAGCAGCTTAGGGACAGTCAAGGCTAATGAAAAACTGTTTTTT. It yields the protein CASSLGTVKANEKLFF. The entire variable domain, with the rest obtained from reference TRBV7-9 and TRBJ1-4, is as follows: DTGVSQNPRHKITKRGQNVTFRCDPISEHNRLYWYRQTLGQGPEFLTYFQNEAQLEKSRLLSDRFSAERPKGSFSTLEIQRTEQGDSAMYLCASSLGTVKANEKLFFGSGTQLSVL.

This clonotype was seen only once. The rearrangement links TRBV19 to TRBJ1-1; the D gene is possibly TRBD1 (5 bases). The length of the CDR3 is 17 residues. Trimming took off 3 bases at V and 1 base at J, with 18 bases between the two ends. Germline V gene sequence: CDR1 LNHDA, CDR2 SQIVND (reference sequence). CDR3 protein: CASSILRQRGPNTEAFF. CDR3 sequence (DNA): TGTGCCAGTAGTATCCTGAGACAGCGCGGACCGAACACTGAAGCTTTCTTT.

This rearrangement joins TRBV19 to TRBJ2-3; maybe TRBD2 (6 bases). The V end was cut by 5 bases, the J end by 6 bases, with 18 bases between. Germline CDR1 reads LNHDA; CDR2 reads SQIVND (reference sequence). The CDR3 contains 15 residues. CDR3 loop: CASSHSAGSEDTQYF. The CDR3 nucleotides read TGTGCCAGTAGTCATAGCGCGGGGTCCGAGGATACGCAGTATTTT.

In this sample, this clonotype turned up a few times. The V and J genes are TRBV23-1 and TRBJ1-4; D not certain. TRBV23-1 is annotated as an ORF whose role is uncertain. V was pared by 2 bases and J by 3 bases, with 16 bases between. CDR3 length equals 17 residues. This CDR3 is CASSQTARVTANEKLFF. CDR3 DNA sequence: TGCGCCAGCAGTCAAACAGCTAGGGTCACAGCTAATGAAAAACTGTTTTTT.

In its sample, this clonotype was seen many times. V usage is TRBV11-2 and J usage is TRBJ2-3, with a tentative D call TRBD1 (6 bases). The V end was cut by 0 bases, the J end by 4 bases, with 14 bases between. CDR1 is SGHAT, CDR2 FQNNGV, per germline. This CDR3 contains 16 residues. The CDR3 DNA is TGTGCCAGCAGCTTAGATTTCACAGGGCCCGCAGATACGCAGTATTTT. It yields the protein CASSLDFTGPADTQYF.

The chain carries TRBV27 and TRBJ1-5; D not resolved. CDR1 is MNHEY, CDR2 SMNVEV, per germline (reference sequence). Between the trimmed V and J ends, which lost 6 bases and 3 bases, there was a span of 12 bases. The CDR3 runs to 14 residues. As DNA, the CDR3 is TGTGCCAGCAGCCCAGACCCCCTCAATCAGCCCCAGCATTTT. As protein: CASSPDPLNQPQHF.

This chain's CDR3 is CANWTGNTDTQYF. The CDR3 DNA is TGTGCCAACTGGACGGGGAACACAGATACGCAGTATTTT. The chain is built from TRBV12-3 or TRBV12-4 and TRBJ2-3; D may be TRBD2 (5 bases). The CDR3 extends over 13 amino acids. Trimming stripped 10 bases from V and 2 bases from J, with 13 bases between.

The gene calls are TRBV6-1 and TRBJ2-7, with a possible D match to TRBD1 (5 bases). CDR1 and CDR2 from the germline V gene are MNHNS and SASEGT. Trimming stripped 6 bases from V and 1 base from J, with 7 bases between. This CDR3 comprises 12 residues. Here the CDR3 DNA reads TGTGCCAGCAGGGGGCCATCCTACGAGCAGTACTTC. Translation: CASRGPSYEQYF.

This rearrangement joins TRBV7-8 to TRBJ2-5; D ambiguous. The CDR3 runs to 12 residues. Trimming left V 8 bases short and J 5 bases short, with 12 bases between. Germline V gene sequence: CDR1 SGHVS, CDR2 FQNEAQ. CDR3 sequence: CASGLGIETQYF. The CDR3 coding sequence is TGTGCCAGCGGATTGGGCATTGAGACCCAGTACTTC. The full variable domain, completed using reference TRBV7-8 and TRBJ2-5, is GAGVSQSPRYKVAKRGQDVALRCDPISGHVSLFWYQQALGQGPEFLTYFQNEAQLDKSGLPSDRFFAERPEGSVSTLKIQRTQQEDSAVYLCASGLGIETQYFGPGTRLLVL.